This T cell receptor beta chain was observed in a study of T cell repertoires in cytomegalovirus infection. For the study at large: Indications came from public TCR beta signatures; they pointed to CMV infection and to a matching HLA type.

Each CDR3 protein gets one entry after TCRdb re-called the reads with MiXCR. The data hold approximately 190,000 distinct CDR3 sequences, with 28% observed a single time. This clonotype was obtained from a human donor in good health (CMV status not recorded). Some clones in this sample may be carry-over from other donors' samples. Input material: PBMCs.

The CDR3 spells CASRETSGYNEQFF. CDR3 in DNA: TGTGCCAGCAGGGAGACTAGCGGCTACAATGAGCAGTTCTTC. The chain couples TRBV6-5 to TRBJ2-1; TRBD2 matches 9 bases. This CDR3 comprises 14 residues. V dropped 6 bases and J dropped 3; count of bases not matched to a gene: 3. Per germline, CDR1 MNHEY and CDR2 SVGAGI.